This T cell receptor (beta chain) originates from a study of regulatory T cells in long-lasting Graves disease. In the study overall: The antithyroid drugs taken by newly diagnosed Graves' patients had been used for under 3 months.

As for time point: newly diagnosed GD, antithyroid drugs for less than 3 months. Preparation of the TCR library used RNA extracted from PBMCs. In Xi'an, China, an endocrinology department was the source of patients. Germline assignment: CDR1 SGHNT and CDR2 YYREEE (reference sequence). This CDR3 contains 16 residues. Deletions cut 1 base from V and 7 bases from J, with 18 bases between. Arm-PCR of CDR3 regions and iRepertoire HTBI primers were used to build TCR beta libraries. Original analysis: Sequenced samples collectively carried 62 TRBV and some 15 TRBJ segments. TCRdb reprocessed the multiplex PCR reads with MiXCR, giving one entry per CDR3 protein. TCRdb, not the original authors, processed these V and J calls. The top ten hold 25% of the sample, which has roughly 530,000 distinct CDR3 sequences, more than 15% seen once. The sample was also reused in another study, on T cells in Graves' hyperthyroidism and ophthalmopathy. That work states: Using the HTBI primer set, a first-round RT-PCR was run on the TCR CDR3.

This sequence was found in a woman aged 35-60 years with Graves disease. V usage is TRBV5-4 and J usage is TRBJ1-5; D remains ambiguous. The specimen comprised peripheral blood mononuclear cells (PBMCs), sampled at new diagnosis, from a patient treated with antithyroid drugs. CDR3 sequence: CASSLTPMALGQPQHF. The CDR3 DNA is TGTGCCAGCAGCTTGACCCCGATGGCCCTGGGGCAGCCCCAGCATTTT.